This T cell receptor beta chain was sequenced during a study of blood T cell repertoires in COVID-19. This clone was seen a single time. The assay was immunoSEQ multiplex PCR, and TCRdb's table has in-frame clones only and misses some. The sample lists a few hundred thousand clones; about 90% were seen once. Trimming cost V 4 bases and J 2 bases; bases outside gene matches: 5. The CDR3 spans 14 residues. Germline CDR1 and CDR2: SGHVS and FQNEAQ. The source material was PBMCs or T cells enriched from blood (not recorded which). This clonotype originated in a woman in her forties or fifties with acute COVID-19. The chain is built from TRBV7-8 and TRBJ2-7; TRBD2 matches at 7 bases. The CDR3 loop is CASSSGTITYEQYF. In nucleotides, the CDR3 is TGTGCCAGCAGCTCCGGGACTATCACCTACGAGCAGTACTTC.